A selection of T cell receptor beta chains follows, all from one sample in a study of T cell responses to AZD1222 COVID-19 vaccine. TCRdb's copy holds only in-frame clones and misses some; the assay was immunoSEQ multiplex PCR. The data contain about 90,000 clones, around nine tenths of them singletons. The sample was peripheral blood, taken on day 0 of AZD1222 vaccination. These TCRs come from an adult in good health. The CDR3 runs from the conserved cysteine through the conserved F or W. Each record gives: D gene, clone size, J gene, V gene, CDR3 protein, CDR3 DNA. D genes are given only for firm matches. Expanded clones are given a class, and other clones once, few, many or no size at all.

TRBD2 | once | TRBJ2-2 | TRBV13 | CASSFTSGSFGELFF | TGTGCCAGCAGCTTTACTAGCGGGAGTTTCGGGGAGCTGTTTTTT
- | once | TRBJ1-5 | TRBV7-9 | CASSPDTGLNQPQHF | TGTGCCAGCAGTCCAGACACCGGTCTCAATCAGCCCCAGCATTTT
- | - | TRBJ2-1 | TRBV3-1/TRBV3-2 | CASSQDYNRLLGNEQFF | TGTGCCAGCAGCCAAGATTATAACAGGCTACTGGGCAATGAGCAGTTCTTC
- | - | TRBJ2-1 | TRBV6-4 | CASSDYGGSEQFF | TGTGCCAGCAGTGACTACGGAGGCAGTGAGCAGTTCTTC
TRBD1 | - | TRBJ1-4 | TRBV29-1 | CSVVTGKGEKLFF | TGCAGCGTTGTGACAGGGAAGGGCGAAAAACTGTTTTTT
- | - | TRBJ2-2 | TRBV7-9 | CASSLPGELFF | TGTGCCAGCAGCTTACCCGGGGAGCTGTTTTTT
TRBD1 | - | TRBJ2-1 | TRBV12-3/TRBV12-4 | CASSFLTGERFF | TGTGCCAGCAGTTTCCTGACAGGGGAAAGATTCTTC
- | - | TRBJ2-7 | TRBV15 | CATKAGPQNYEQYF | TGTGCCACCAAAGCCGGGCCCCAAAACTACGAGCAGTACTTC
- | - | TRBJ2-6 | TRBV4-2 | CASSQAPGGSGANVLTF | TGTGCCAGCAGCCAAGCCCCCGGTGGCTCTGGGGCCAACGTCCTGACTTTC
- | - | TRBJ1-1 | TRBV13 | CASSSPTELGAFF | TGTGCCAGCAGCTCACCGACCGAACTGGGAGCTTTCTTT
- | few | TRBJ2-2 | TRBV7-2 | CASTPVGGWNTGELFF | TGTGCCAGCACCCCCGTAGGGGGATGGAACACCGGGGAGCTGTTTTTT
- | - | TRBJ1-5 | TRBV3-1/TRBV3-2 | CASSQDGDQPQHF | TGTGCCAGCAGCCAAGACGGGGATCAGCCCCAGCATTTT
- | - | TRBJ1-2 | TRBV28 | CASRLNGVLGAYYGYTF | TGTGCCAGCAGACTAAATGGGGTCCTGGGGGCTTACTATGGCTACACCTTC
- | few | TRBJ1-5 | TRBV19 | CASRGRQYNQPQHF | TGTGCCAGTAGAGGAAGGCAGTACAATCAGCCCCAGCATTTT
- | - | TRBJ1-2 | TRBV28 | CASSPGTKRGYTF | TGTGCCAGCAGTCCGGGGACCAAACGCGGCTACACCTTC
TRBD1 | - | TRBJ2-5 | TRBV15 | CATSDTRPTGGYQETQYF | TGTGCCACCAGCGACACCCGACCGACAGGGGGTTACCAAGAGACCCAGTACTTC
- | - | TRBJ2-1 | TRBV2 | CASSGREFYNEQFF | TGTGCCAGCAGCGGCCGGGAGTTCTACAATGAGCAGTTCTTC
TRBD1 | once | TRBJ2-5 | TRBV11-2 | CASSLHRGETQYF | TGTGCCAGCAGCCTACACAGGGGCGAGACCCAGTACTTC
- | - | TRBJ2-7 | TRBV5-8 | CASSLDLGKLYF | TGTGCCAGCAGCTTGGACCTTGGCAAGCTGTACTTC
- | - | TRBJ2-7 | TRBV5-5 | CASSKEGVSYEQYF | TGTGCCAGCAGCAAAGAGGGGGTCTCCTACGAGCAGTACTTC
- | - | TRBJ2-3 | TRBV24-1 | CATRRDGDTQYF | TGTGCCACCAGGAGGGACGGAGATACGCAGTATTTT
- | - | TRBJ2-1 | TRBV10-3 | CAIRGTNEQFF | TGTGCCATCCGGGGGACCAATGAGCAGTTCTTC
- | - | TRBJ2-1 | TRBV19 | CASSKLADSSYNEQFF | TGTGCCAGTAGTAAATTAGCGGATAGCTCCTACAATGAGCAGTTCTTC
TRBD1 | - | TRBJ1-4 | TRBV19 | CASSRQGKVEKLFF | TGTGCCAGTAGTCGACAGGGGAAAGTTGAAAAACTGTTTTTT
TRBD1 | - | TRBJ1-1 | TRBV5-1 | CASSLGTGHNTEAFF | TGCGCCAGCAGCTTGGGGACAGGTCACAACACTGAAGCTTTCTTT